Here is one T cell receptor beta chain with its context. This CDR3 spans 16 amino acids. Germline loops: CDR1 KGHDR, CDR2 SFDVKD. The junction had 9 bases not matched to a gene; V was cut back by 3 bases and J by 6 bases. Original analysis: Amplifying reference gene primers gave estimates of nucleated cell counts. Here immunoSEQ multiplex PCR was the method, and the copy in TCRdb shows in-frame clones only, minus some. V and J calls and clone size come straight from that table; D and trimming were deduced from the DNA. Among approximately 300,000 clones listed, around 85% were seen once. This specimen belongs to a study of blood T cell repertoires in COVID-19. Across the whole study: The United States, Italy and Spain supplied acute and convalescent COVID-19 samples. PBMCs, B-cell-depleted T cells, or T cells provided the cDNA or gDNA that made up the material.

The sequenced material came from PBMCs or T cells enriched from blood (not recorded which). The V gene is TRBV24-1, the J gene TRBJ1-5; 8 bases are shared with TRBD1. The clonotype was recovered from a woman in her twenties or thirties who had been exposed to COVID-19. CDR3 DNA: TGTGCCACCAGTGATCCCGGACAGGGCGAGGGTCAGCCCCAGCATTTT. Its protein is CATSDPGQGEGQPQHF.